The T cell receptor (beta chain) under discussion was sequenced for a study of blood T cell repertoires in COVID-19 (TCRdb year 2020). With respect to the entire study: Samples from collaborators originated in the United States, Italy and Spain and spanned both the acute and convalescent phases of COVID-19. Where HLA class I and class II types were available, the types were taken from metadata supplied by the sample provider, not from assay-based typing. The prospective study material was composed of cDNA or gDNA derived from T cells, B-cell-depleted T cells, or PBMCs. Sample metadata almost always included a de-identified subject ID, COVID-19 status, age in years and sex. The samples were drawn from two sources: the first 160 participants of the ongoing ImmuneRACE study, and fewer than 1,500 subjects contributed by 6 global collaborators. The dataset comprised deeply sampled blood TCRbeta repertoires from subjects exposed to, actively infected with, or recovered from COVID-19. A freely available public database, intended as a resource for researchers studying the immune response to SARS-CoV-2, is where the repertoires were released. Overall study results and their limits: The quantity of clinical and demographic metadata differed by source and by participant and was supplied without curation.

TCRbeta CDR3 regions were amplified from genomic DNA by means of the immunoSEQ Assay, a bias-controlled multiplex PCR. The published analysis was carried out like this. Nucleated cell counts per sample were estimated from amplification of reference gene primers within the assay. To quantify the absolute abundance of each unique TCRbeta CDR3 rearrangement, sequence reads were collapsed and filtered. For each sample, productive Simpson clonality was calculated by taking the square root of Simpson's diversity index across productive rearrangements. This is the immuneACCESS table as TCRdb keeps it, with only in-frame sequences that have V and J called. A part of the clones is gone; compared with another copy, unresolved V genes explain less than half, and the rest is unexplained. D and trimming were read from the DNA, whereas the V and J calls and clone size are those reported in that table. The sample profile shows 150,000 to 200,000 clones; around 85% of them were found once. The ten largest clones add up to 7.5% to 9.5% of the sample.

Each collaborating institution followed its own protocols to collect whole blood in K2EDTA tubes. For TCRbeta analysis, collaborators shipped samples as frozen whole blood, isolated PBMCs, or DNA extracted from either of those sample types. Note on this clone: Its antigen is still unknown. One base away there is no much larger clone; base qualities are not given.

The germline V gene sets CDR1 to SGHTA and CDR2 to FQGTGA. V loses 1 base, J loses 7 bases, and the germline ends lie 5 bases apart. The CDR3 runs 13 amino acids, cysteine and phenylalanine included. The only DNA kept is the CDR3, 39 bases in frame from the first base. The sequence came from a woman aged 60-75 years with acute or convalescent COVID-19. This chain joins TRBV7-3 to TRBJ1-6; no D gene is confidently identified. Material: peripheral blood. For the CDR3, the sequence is CASSLNGNSPLHF. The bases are TGTGCCAGCAGCTTAAACGGGAATTCACCCCTCCACTTT. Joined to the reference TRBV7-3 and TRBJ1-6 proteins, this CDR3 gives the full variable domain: GAGVSQTPSNKVTEKGKYVELRCDPISGHTALYWYRQSLGQGPEFLIYFQGTGAADDSGLPNDRFFAVRPEGSVSTLKIQRTERGDSAVYLCASSLNGNSPLHFGNGTRLTVT.